This is a list of T cell receptor beta chains from one sample in a study of T cell responses to AZD1222 COVID-19 vaccine. Here immunoSEQ multiplex PCR was the method, and the copy in TCRdb shows in-frame clones only, minus some. The table includes about 180,000 clones, just over 85% detected once. Sequencing used peripheral blood, obtained 28 days after the second AZD1222 dose. These receptors were collected from an adult who received the AZD1222 COVID-19 vaccine. CDR3s include the opening cysteine and the closing phenylalanine or tryptophan. D genes are given only for firm matches. Some rows have no size entry. The others give once, few or many, or a class for an expanded clone.

v_gene: TRBV7-9
d_gene: -
j_gene: TRBJ2-1
abundance: -
CDR3aa: CASSAQGPTGYNEQFF
CDR3nt: TGTGCCAGCAGCGCCCAGGGGCCGACGGGCTACAATGAGCAGTTCTTC

v_gene: TRBV30
d_gene: -
j_gene: TRBJ2-3
abundance: once
CDR3aa: CAWTPGLATDTQYF
CDR3nt: TGTGCCTGGACGCCGGGTCTGGCCACAGATACGCAGTATTTT

v_gene: TRBV5-1
d_gene: TRBD1
j_gene: TRBJ1-5
abundance: -
CDR3aa: CASSLTGGNQPQHF
CDR3nt: TGCGCCAGCAGCTTGACAGGGGGCAATCAGCCCCAGCATTTT

v_gene: TRBV11-3
d_gene: -
j_gene: TRBJ1-1
abundance: -
CDR3aa: CASSLGQGTEAFF
CDR3nt: TGTGCCAGCAGCTTAGGGCAGGGGACTGAAGCTTTCTTT

v_gene: TRBV14
d_gene: -
j_gene: TRBJ2-6
abundance: -
CDR3aa: CASSHSNRASGANVLTF
CDR3nt: TGTGCCAGCAGCCATAGTAACAGAGCCTCTGGGGCCAACGTCCTGACTTTC

v_gene: TRBV4-2
d_gene: -
j_gene: TRBJ2-3
abundance: -
CDR3aa: CASSQDLRGPDKRGGGDTQYF
CDR3nt: TGTGCCAGCAGCCAAGATCTCCGGGGGCCCGATAAGCGGGGAGGGGGAGATACGCAGTATTTT

v_gene: TRBV28
d_gene: TRBD2
j_gene: TRBJ2-7
abundance: -
CDR3aa: CASSPLGQGGSYEQYF
CDR3nt: TGTGCCAGCAGTCCCCTCGGGCAGGGAGGGTCGTACGAGCAGTACTTC

v_gene: TRBV25-1
d_gene: -
j_gene: TRBJ1-1
abundance: -
CDR3aa: CASRRDGLNTEAFF
CDR3nt: TGTGCCAGCAGACGGGACGGTCTGAACACTGAAGCTTTCTTT

v_gene: TRBV9
d_gene: -
j_gene: TRBJ1-1
abundance: -
CDR3aa: CASSVVGGSEAFF
CDR3nt: TGTGCCAGCAGCGTAGTAGGAGGTTCTGAAGCTTTCTTT

v_gene: TRBV28
d_gene: TRBD1
j_gene: TRBJ1-2
abundance: -
CDR3aa: CASSLGSGTGGYGYTF
CDR3nt: TGTGCCAGCAGTTTAGGCTCTGGGACAGGGGGCTATGGCTACACCTTC

v_gene: TRBV9
d_gene: TRBD2
j_gene: TRBJ2-2
abundance: once
CDR3aa: CASSTGTSATGELFF
CDR3nt: TGTGCCAGCAGCACCGGGACTAGCGCCACCGGGGAGCTGTTTTTT

v_gene: TRBV6-1
d_gene: TRBD1
j_gene: TRBJ1-6
abundance: -
CDR3aa: CASSELTGGNSPLHF
CDR3nt: TGTGCCAGCAGTGAACTGACAGGGGGTAATTCACCCCTCCACTTT

v_gene: TRBV7-3
d_gene: -
j_gene: TRBJ2-1
abundance: -
CDR3aa: CASSSAAGTYNEQFF
CDR3nt: TGTGCCAGCAGCTCCGCGGCAGGAACCTACAATGAGCAGTTCTTC

v_gene: TRBV19
d_gene: -
j_gene: TRBJ1-6
abundance: once
CDR3aa: CASSILQELNSPLHF
CDR3nt: TGTGCCAGTAGTATTCTCCAGGAGCTGAATTCACCCCTCCACTTT

v_gene: TRBV19
d_gene: -
j_gene: TRBJ1-5
abundance: -
CDR3aa: CASRGGQANQPQHF
CDR3nt: TGTGCCAGTAGAGGCGGCCAGGCCAATCAGCCCCAGCATTTT

v_gene: TRBV7-5
d_gene: -
j_gene: TRBJ1-2
abundance: -
CDR3aa: CARSLNRPNYGYTF
CDR3nt: TGTGCCAGAAGCTTAAATAGGCCTAACTATGGCTACACCTTC

v_gene: TRBV19
d_gene: -
j_gene: TRBJ2-1
abundance: -
CDR3aa: CASSILTFPTYNEQFF
CDR3nt: TGTGCCAGTAGTATACTCACCTTCCCCACGTACAATGAGCAGTTCTTC

v_gene: TRBV7-2
d_gene: -
j_gene: TRBJ1-2
abundance: -
CDR3aa: CASSPAHRERYGYTF
CDR3nt: TGTGCCAGCAGCCCCGCCCACAGGGAACGTTATGGCTACACCTTC

v_gene: TRBV30
d_gene: -
j_gene: TRBJ2-3
abundance: -
CDR3aa: CAWSVLTLTDTQYF
CDR3nt: TGTGCCTGGAGTGTTTTGACGCTCACAGATACGCAGTATTTT

v_gene: TRBV3-1/TRBV3-2
d_gene: -
j_gene: TRBJ2-7
abundance: -
CDR3aa: CASRASSYEQYF
CDR3nt: TGTGCCAGCCGCGCGAGCTCCTACGAGCAGTACTTC

v_gene: TRBV11-1
d_gene: -
j_gene: TRBJ1-4
abundance: -
CDR3aa: CASSLAYQGADNEKLFF
CDR3nt: TGTGCCAGCAGCTTAGCCTACCAGGGAGCGGATAATGAAAAACTGTTTTTT

v_gene: TRBV11-2
d_gene: TRBD2
j_gene: TRBJ2-7
abundance: -
CDR3aa: CASSFPSGGAYEQYF
CDR3nt: TGTGCCAGCAGCTTCCCCTCCGGGGGGGCCTACGAGCAGTACTTC

v_gene: TRBV5-1
d_gene: TRBD2
j_gene: TRBJ2-5
abundance: once
CDR3aa: CASSLASGGVQETQYF
CDR3nt: TGCGCCAGCAGCTTGGCTAGCGGGGGGGTACAAGAGACCCAGTACTTC

v_gene: TRBV4-2
d_gene: -
j_gene: TRBJ2-1
abundance: -
CDR3aa: CASSQETSWGNEQFF
CDR3nt: TGTGCCAGCAGCCAAGAAACTAGCTGGGGGAATGAGCAGTTCTTC

v_gene: TRBV5-4
d_gene: TRBD1
j_gene: TRBJ1-6
abundance: few
CDR3aa: CASSLLTGSGSPLHF
CDR3nt: TGTGCCAGCAGCTTACTGACAGGGTCAGGTTCACCCCTCCACTTT

v_gene: TRBV6-1
d_gene: -
j_gene: TRBJ1-6
abundance: -
CDR3aa: CASSEVWGKSPLHF
CDR3nt: TGTGCCAGCAGTGAAGTTTGGGGGAAGTCACCCCTCCACTTT

v_gene: TRBV30
d_gene: TRBD2
j_gene: TRBJ2-2
abundance: -
CDR3aa: CAWVSGGAPNTGELFF
CDR3nt: TGTGCCTGGGTTTCGGGGGGGGCTCCGAACACCGGGGAGCTGTTTTTT

v_gene: TRBV3-1/TRBV3-2
d_gene: -
j_gene: TRBJ1-2
abundance: -
CDR3aa: CASSQDRSPLSYGYTF
CDR3nt: TGTGCCAGCAGCCAAGATAGAAGCCCTCTTTCGTATGGCTACACCTTC

v_gene: TRBV7-2
d_gene: -
j_gene: TRBJ2-1
abundance: -
CDR3aa: CASSHGQGPYNEQFF
CDR3nt: TGTGCCAGCAGCCACGGTCAGGGGCCCTACAATGAGCAGTTCTTC